The 12 T cell receptor beta chains below were found in one sample sequenced in a study of blood T cell repertoires in COVID-19. Some clones are missing from TCRdb's copy, which holds only in-frame ones; the method was immunoSEQ multiplex PCR. The sample gives some 200,000 clones, approximately 80% of which show up once; more than 4.5% is in the top ten. Sample: PBMCs or T cells enriched from blood (not recorded which). The receptor source for this set is a woman aged 55-70 years with acute COVID-19.

The rearrangement uses TRBV23-1 and TRBJ2-5; weak D call: TRBD2 (5 bases). TRBV23-1 is annotated as an ORF whose role is uncertain. The CDR3 totals 15 residues. Trimming pared 2 bases from V and 5 bases from J, leaving 15 bases between. The CDR3 DNA reads TGCGCCAGCAGTCAAGTAGGGAGTCCAAGGGAGACCCAGTACTTC. Translated: CASSQVGSPRETQYF.

Here the CDR3 DNA reads TGTGCCAGCACCAAGGAGGCGAACTATGGCTACACCTTC. This gives the protein CASTKEANYGYTF. The rearrangement links TRBV2 to TRBJ1-2; unclear D gene. Trimming took off 7 bases at V and 2 bases at J, with 11 bases between the two ends. This CDR3 has 13 residues. Looked up from germline, CDR1 is SNHLY and CDR2 is FYNNEI.

In DNA form, the CDR3 reads TGTGCCAGCAGCCACCCTAGCGGGGGGGAATGGGAGACCCAGTACTTC. Its translation: CASSHPSGGEWETQYF. The chain couples TRBV7-9 to TRBJ2-5; TRBD2 agrees at 12 bases. The CDR3 consists of 16 residues. Germline CDR1 and CDR2: SEHNR and FQNEAQ (reference sequence). V dropped 5 bases and J dropped 5; count of bases not matched to a gene: 9.

The J gene is TRBJ2-4, the V gene TRBV4-1; D gene ambiguous. Trimming took 3 bases from V and 7 from J, leaving 13 bases between them. This CDR3 is built from 14 residues. CDR1 is MGHRA and CDR2 is YSYEKL in the germline V gene. CDR3 coding DNA: TGCGCCAGCAGCCACACGAGGAAGGAGAACATTCAGTACTTC. Amino acids: CASSHTRKENIQYF.

The CDR3 bases are TGTGCCAGCAGCTTAGGGAGGACAGCTAGCAATCAGCCCCAGCATTTT. Its translation: CASSLGRTASNQPQHF. The V and J genes are TRBV7-8 and TRBJ1-5; D may be TRBD1 (6 bases). Per germline, CDR1 SGHVS and CDR2 FQNEAQ. Deletions cut 1 base from V and 0 bases from J, with 10 bases between. The CDR3 runs to 16 residues.

The chain combines TRBV7-2 with TRBJ1-1; 7 bases are a match to TRBD1. V shed 5 bases, J shed 1 base, and the junction held 4 bases outside the gene matches. The CDR3 has 14 residues. Germline CDR1 is SGHTA and CDR2 is FQGNSA. The chain's CDR3 is CASSPGTANTEAFF. The CDR3 region has the DNA TGTGCCAGCAGCCCGGGGACAGCGAACACTGAAGCTTTCTTT. The whole variable domain, filled in from reference TRBV7-2 and TRBJ1-1, reads GAGVSQSPSNKVTEKGKDVELRCDPISGHTALYWYRQSLGQGLEFLIYFQGNSAPDKSGLPSDRFSAERTGGSVSTLTIQRTQQEDSAVYLCASSPGTANTEAFFGQGTRLTVV.

The rearrangement links TRBV9 to TRBJ1-4, with D possibly matching TRBD1 (5 bases). The germline V gene has CDR1 SGDLS and CDR2 YYNGEE. The CDR3 has 15 amino acids. Trimming left V 0 bases short and J 1 base short, with 7 bases between. In DNA, the CDR3 is TGTGCCAGCAGCGTAGGGGGGGAAACTAATGAAAAACTGTTTTTT. Amino acids: CASSVGGETNEKLFF.

This clone was detected once. This sequence joins TRBV7-6 and TRBJ2-1; the D gene is possibly TRBD2 (5 bases). The V end was cut by 5 bases, the J end by 0 bases, with 11 bases between. Germline V gene lookup returns CDR1 SGHVS and CDR2 FNYEAQ. The CDR3 extends over 15 amino acids. The CDR3 DNA reads as TGTGCCAGCAGCCCAGTGGGGAGCTCCTACAATGAGCAGTTCTTC. It yields the protein CASSPVGSSYNEQFF.

CDR3 bases: TGCAGCGTTGACCAACAGGGGTTTATGGATGAGCAGTTCTTC. This codes for CSVDQQGFMDEQFF. This chain connects TRBV29-1 to TRBJ2-1, with 7 bases identical to TRBD1. This CDR3 contains 14 residues. The ends lost 3 bases at V and 8 bases at J; junction bases unmatched: 10. Per germline, CDR1 SQVTM and CDR2 ANQGSEA.

The chain has TRBV4-3 and TRBJ1-2; tentative D call: TRBD1 (5 bases). The CDR3 has 15 amino acids. In germline, CDR1 is LGHNA, CDR2 YSLEER. V was trimmed by 1 base and J by 8 bases, leaving 17 bases between them. The CDR3 DNA follows: TGCGCCAGCAGCCAAGGAGGAAAATCAGGGCGGGGCTACACCTTC. Translating it yields CASSQGGKSGRGYTF.

The CDR3 DNA is TGTGCCAGCAGCTTAAACAGGGCCAACACTGAAGCTTTCTTT. Protein: CASSLNRANTEAFF. This rearrangement joins TRBV7-2 to TRBJ1-1, with a tentative D call TRBD1 (6 bases). Trimming shortened V by 2 bases and J by 2 bases, and 9 bases separated the two germline ends. The CDR3 runs to 14 residues. CDR1 and CDR2 (germline): SGHTA, FQGNSA.

The chain couples TRBV25-1 to TRBJ2-3, with 9 bases aligning to TRBD1. The CDR3 runs 15 residues. In germline, CDR1 is MGHDK, CDR2 SYGVNS. J gave up 3 bases and V 2 bases, and 3 bases lay outside the gene matches. CDR3 sequence: CASSETGGRTDTQYF. The CDR3 coding sequence is TGTGCCAGCAGTGAAACAGGGGGCCGGACAGATACGCAGTATTTT.